A selection of T cell receptor beta chains follows, all from one sample in a study of cytomegalovirus exposure and HLA in healthy donors. TCRdb's table, derived via immunoSEQ multiplex PCR, lists solely in-frame clones and lacks some. The table shows approximately 140,000 clones, with about two thirds occurring only once. Sample: PBMCs. All receptors derive from a woman aged 60-75 years in good health and CMV-seropositive. Each CDR3 is given with its conserved first and last residue. The D gene is left open where the match is weak. Clone sizes are given selectively: once, few, many, or a class where the clone is expanded.

j_call: TRBJ1-1
clone_size: NA
v_call: TRBV19
d_call: NA
cdr3_aa: CASSKDRVMNTEAFF
cdr3_nt: TGTGCCAGTAGTAAGGACAGAGTAATGAACACTGAAGCTTTCTTT

j_call: TRBJ2-7
clone_size: NA
v_call: TRBV27
d_call: NA
cdr3_aa: CASRLNRVGVTYEQYF
cdr3_nt: TGTGCCAGCAGACTAAACAGGGTTGGAGTAACCTACGAGCAGTACTTC

j_call: TRBJ2-2
clone_size: once
v_call: TRBV5-4
d_call: NA
cdr3_aa: CASSLIGTGELFF
cdr3_nt: TGTGCCAGCAGCTTGATCGGGACCGGGGAGCTGTTTTTT

j_call: TRBJ2-7
clone_size: NA
v_call: TRBV4-2
d_call: TRBD2
cdr3_aa: CASSWRLAGAYEQYF
cdr3_nt: TGTGCCAGCAGTTGGAGACTAGCGGGGGCCTACGAGCAGTACTTC

j_call: TRBJ2-2
clone_size: NA
v_call: TRBV12-5
d_call: TRBD2
cdr3_aa: CASGSGSNTGELFF
cdr3_nt: TGTGCTAGTGGTAGCGGGAGTAACACCGGGGAGCTGTTTTTT

j_call: TRBJ2-1
clone_size: once
v_call: TRBV11-3
d_call: NA
cdr3_aa: CASSFRGGYNEQFF
cdr3_nt: TGTGCCAGCAGCTTCAGGGGTGGGTACAATGAGCAGTTCTTC

j_call: TRBJ2-1
clone_size: NA
v_call: TRBV5-1
d_call: TRBD1
cdr3_aa: CASSPGDSHNEQFF
cdr3_nt: TGCGCCAGCAGCCCTGGGGACAGTCACAATGAGCAGTTCTTC

j_call: TRBJ2-2
clone_size: NA
v_call: TRBV23-1
d_call: NA
cdr3_aa: CASTVGRCVSGELFF
cdr3_nt: TGCGCCAGCACCGTAGGCAGGTGTGTATCCGGGGAGCTGTTTTTT

j_call: TRBJ1-5
clone_size: few
v_call: TRBV6-6
d_call: NA
cdr3_aa: CASTVGGGGNQPQHF
cdr3_nt: TGTGCCAGCACAGTGGGGGGCGGGGGTAATCAGCCCCAGCATTTT

j_call: TRBJ1-2
clone_size: NA
v_call: TRBV7-9
d_call: NA
cdr3_aa: CASSFSRHGGSNYGYTF
cdr3_nt: TGTGCCAGCAGCTTTTCCCGACACGGGGGAAGTAACTATGGCTACACCTTC

j_call: TRBJ1-4
clone_size: NA
v_call: TRBV7-9
d_call: NA
cdr3_aa: CASSSYRSDEKLFF
cdr3_nt: TGTGCCAGCAGCTCGTATCGATCGGATGAAAAACTGTTTTTT

j_call: TRBJ2-7
clone_size: NA
v_call: TRBV19
d_call: TRBD1
cdr3_aa: CASSIGHRGPYEQYF
cdr3_nt: TGTGCCAGTAGTATAGGCCACAGGGGGCCCTACGAGCAGTACTTC

j_call: TRBJ2-5
clone_size: NA
v_call: TRBV11-3
d_call: TRBD1
cdr3_aa: CASSFGSGQGKETQYF
cdr3_nt: TGTGCCAGCAGCTTTGGGTCGGGACAGGGGAAAGAGACCCAGTACTTC

j_call: TRBJ1-5
clone_size: few
v_call: TRBV5-4
d_call: TRBD1
cdr3_aa: CASSFYRGNNNQPQHF
cdr3_nt: TGTGCCAGCAGCTTTTACAGGGGAAATAACAATCAGCCCCAGCATTTT

j_call: TRBJ1-5
clone_size: NA
v_call: TRBV10-3
d_call: NA
cdr3_aa: CAARGSLNQPQHF
cdr3_nt: TGTGCCGCCCGCGGGTCCCTTAATCAGCCCCAGCATTTT

j_call: TRBJ1-2
clone_size: NA
v_call: TRBV6-1
d_call: NA
cdr3_aa: CASKEDIYGYTF
cdr3_nt: TGTGCCAGCAAGGAAGACATATATGGCTACACCTTC

j_call: TRBJ1-4
clone_size: NA
v_call: TRBV2
d_call: TRBD1
cdr3_aa: CASSARGQENEKLFF
cdr3_nt: TGTGCCAGCAGTGCGCGGGGACAGGAGAATGAAAAACTGTTTTTT

j_call: TRBJ2-3
clone_size: NA
v_call: TRBV9
d_call: NA
cdr3_aa: CASSAEAGSSTDTQYF
cdr3_nt: TGTGCCAGCAGCGCCGAGGCGGGGTCTTCCACAGATACGCAGTATTTT

j_call: TRBJ1-5
clone_size: NA
v_call: TRBV10-3
d_call: NA
cdr3_aa: CAISESALSNQPQHF
cdr3_nt: TGTGCCATCAGTGAGTCTGCGCTCTCCAATCAGCCCCAGCATTTT

j_call: TRBJ2-5
clone_size: few
v_call: TRBV6-5
d_call: TRBD1
cdr3_aa: CASSYSGTGWAETQYF
cdr3_nt: TGTGCCAGCAGTTACTCGGGGACAGGGTGGGCAGAGACCCAGTACTTC

j_call: TRBJ1-2
clone_size: NA
v_call: TRBV5-4
d_call: NA
cdr3_aa: CASSLEERGYTF
cdr3_nt: TGTGCCAGCAGCTTGGAGGAACGGGGTTACACCTTC

j_call: TRBJ1-4
clone_size: NA
v_call: TRBV9
d_call: NA
cdr3_aa: CASSYGSGGQGYEKLFF
cdr3_nt: TGTGCCAGCAGCTATGGGTCGGGGGGGCAGGGTTATGAAAAACTGTTTTTT

j_call: TRBJ2-5
clone_size: NA
v_call: TRBV7-7
d_call: TRBD2
cdr3_aa: CASSFESPSGAETQYF
cdr3_nt: TGTGCCAGCAGCTTCGAGTCGCCTAGCGGGGCCGAGACCCAGTACTTC

j_call: TRBJ1-5
clone_size: NA
v_call: TRBV6-6
d_call: TRBD1
cdr3_aa: CASSLGQGGQPQHF
cdr3_nt: TGTGCCAGCAGTCTTGGACAGGGAGGTCAGCCCCAGCATTTT

j_call: TRBJ1-2
clone_size: NA
v_call: TRBV7-8
d_call: TRBD1
cdr3_aa: CASSLAFRGEFANYGYTF
cdr3_nt: TGTGCCAGCAGCTTAGCTTTCAGGGGGGAGTTCGCTAACTATGGCTACACCTTC

j_call: TRBJ1-3
clone_size: NA
v_call: TRBV6-5
d_call: TRBD1
cdr3_aa: CASRDRSSGNTIYF
cdr3_nt: TGTGCCAGCAGGGACAGGAGCTCTGGAAACACCATATATTTT

j_call: TRBJ2-7
clone_size: few
v_call: TRBV9
d_call: TRBD2
cdr3_aa: CASSPRGLAPPHEQYF
cdr3_nt: TGTGCCAGCAGCCCCCGGGGACTAGCGCCTCCCCACGAGCAGTACTTC

j_call: TRBJ1-5
clone_size: few
v_call: TRBV15
d_call: NA
cdr3_aa: CATSRDTLPQHF
cdr3_nt: TGTGCCACCAGCAGAGATACATTGCCCCAGCATTTT

j_call: TRBJ2-5
clone_size: NA
v_call: TRBV9
d_call: TRBD2
cdr3_aa: CASSVEGLAGETQYF
cdr3_nt: TGTGCCAGCAGCGTCGAGGGACTAGCAGGAGAGACCCAGTACTTC

j_call: TRBJ1-4
clone_size: NA
v_call: TRBV5-6
d_call: TRBD1
cdr3_aa: CASSSGQANEKLFF
cdr3_nt: TGTGCCAGCAGCTCCGGACAGGCTAATGAAAAACTGTTTTTT

j_call: TRBJ1-5
clone_size: NA
v_call: TRBV7-8
d_call: TRBD1
cdr3_aa: CASSPGTGHQPQHF
cdr3_nt: TGTGCCAGCAGCCCCGGGACAGGGCATCAGCCCCAGCATTTT

j_call: TRBJ2-5
clone_size: NA
v_call: TRBV4-1
d_call: TRBD2
cdr3_aa: CASSQEHERGGQETQYF
cdr3_nt: TGCGCCAGCAGCCAAGAGCACGAGCGGGGGGGCCAAGAGACCCAGTACTTC

j_call: TRBJ2-7
clone_size: NA
v_call: TRBV29-1
d_call: NA
cdr3_aa: CSVEGQGPRFEQYF
cdr3_nt: TGCAGCGTTGAGGGGCAGGGCCCCAGATTTGAGCAGTACTTC

j_call: TRBJ2-5
clone_size: NA
v_call: TRBV4-1
d_call: NA
cdr3_aa: CASSQDEDRREAQYF
cdr3_nt: TGCGCCAGCAGCCAAGATGAGGACAGAAGAGAGGCCCAGTACTTC